The 2 T cell receptor beta chains reported below all come from one sample, sequenced in a study of radiation and T cells in renal cell carcinoma. Time point noted: blood 4 weeks post-SBRT, at nephrectomy. The treatment: 15 Gy SBRT to primary tumor, nephrectomy 4 weeks later. The assay was immunoSEQ multiplex PCR, and TCRdb's table has in-frame clones only and misses some. The sample has about 90,000 clones, 70% to 90% seen once. Sequencing was performed on blood, taken from a patient whose treatment included radiotherapy and nephrectomy. These receptors all stem from a man in his forties or fifties with renal cell carcinoma.

The V gene is TRBV5-1, the J gene TRBJ2-3, with a tentative D call TRBD2 (5 bases). The V and J ends lost 0 bases and 5 bases respectively, with 13 bases between them. Germline lookup yields CDR1 SGHRS and CDR2 YFSETQ. This CDR3 spans 15 amino acids. CDR3 nucleotide sequence: TGCGCCAGCAGCTTGGAATATAGTGGGAGAGATACGCAGTATTTT. As protein: CASSLEYSGRDTQYF.

The V gene is TRBV6-5, the J gene TRBJ1-2; TRBD1 is a possible D gene (6 bases). Germline V gene lookup returns CDR1 MNHEY and CDR2 SVGAGI. The CDR3 has 13 residues. V was pared by 4 bases and J by 3 bases, with 9 bases between. The CDR3 region has the DNA TGTGCCAGCAGTTTCCCAGGGGACTATGGCTACACCTTC. Protein product: CASSFPGDYGYTF.